These T cell receptor beta chains were read from a single sample in a study of CD8 T cells in Susac syndrome. A single record per CDR3 protein comes from TCRdb applying MiXCR to the immunoSEQ multiplex PCR reads. The sample carries roughly 200,000 distinct CDR3 sequences, 95% recorded once. Sequencing was performed on CD4+ T cells from PBMCs. Every receptor here comes from a human donor with multiple sclerosis. Each CDR3 is given with its conserved first and last residue. The order of the fields is V gene, clone size, D gene, J gene, CDR3 length, CDR3 protein, CDR3 DNA. A D gene is named only where the DNA matches it firmly. For some rows the clone size is stated as once, few or many, or as a class when expanded; others skip it.

v_call: TRBV9
clone_size: -
d_call: -
j_call: TRBJ2-7
cdr3_length: 15
cdr3_aa: CASSVAVGQTYEQYF
cdr3_nt: TGTGCCAGCAGCGTAGCGGTCGGACAGACCTACGAGCAGTACTTC

v_call: TRBV2
clone_size: once
d_call: -
j_call: TRBJ2-1
cdr3_length: 16
cdr3_aa: CASSENSGAAYNEQFF
cdr3_nt: TGTGCCAGCAGTGAGAACTCAGGGGCCGCCTACAATGAGCAGTTCTTC

v_call: TRBV30
clone_size: -
d_call: TRBD2
j_call: TRBJ2-5
cdr3_length: 15
cdr3_aa: CAWSVGTSGFGTQYF
cdr3_nt: TGTGCCTGGAGTGTAGGGACTAGCGGGTTCGGGACCCAGTACTTC

v_call: TRBV3-1
clone_size: -
d_call: -
j_call: TRBJ1-2
cdr3_length: 12
cdr3_aa: CASSQVGIGYTF
cdr3_nt: TGTGCCAGCAGCCAAGTCGGGATTGGCTACACCTTC

v_call: TRBV24-1
clone_size: -
d_call: -
j_call: TRBJ1-5
cdr3_length: 14
cdr3_aa: CATSDEGLNQPQHF
cdr3_nt: TGTGCCACCAGTGATGAGGGCCTCAATCAGCCCCAGCATTTT

v_call: TRBV7-8
clone_size: -
d_call: -
j_call: TRBJ2-3
cdr3_length: 12
cdr3_aa: CASSPSELPQYF
cdr3_nt: TGTGCCAGCAGCCCCTCCGAGTTACCGCAGTATTTT

v_call: TRBV12-3/TRBV12-4
clone_size: -
d_call: -
j_call: TRBJ2-1
cdr3_length: 15
cdr3_aa: CASSLGRGPYNEQFF
cdr3_nt: TGTGCCAGCAGTTTAGGGCGGGGGCCCTACAATGAGCAGTTCTTC

v_call: TRBV20-1
clone_size: -
d_call: -
j_call: TRBJ2-3
cdr3_length: 16
cdr3_aa: CSARVSTQPRTDTQYF
cdr3_nt: TGCAGTGCTAGAGTTTCCACCCAGCCCCGCACAGATACGCAGTATTTT

v_call: TRBV7-9
clone_size: -
d_call: TRBD1
j_call: TRBJ2-1
cdr3_length: 17
cdr3_aa: CASSSWTGEIRGNEQFF
cdr3_nt: TGTGCCAGCAGCTCGTGGACAGGGGAAATCCGTGGGAATGAGCAGTTCTTC

v_call: TRBV5-4
clone_size: -
d_call: -
j_call: TRBJ2-7
cdr3_length: 15
cdr3_aa: CASSLDPGRPHEQYF
cdr3_nt: TGTGCCAGCAGCTTGGATCCGGGACGGCCGCACGAGCAGTACTTC

v_call: TRBV28
clone_size: -
d_call: -
j_call: TRBJ1-2
cdr3_length: 14
cdr3_aa: CASSTTASNYGYTF
cdr3_nt: TGTGCCAGCAGTACGACAGCCAGTAACTATGGCTACACCTTC

v_call: TRBV29-1
clone_size: -
d_call: -
j_call: TRBJ1-1
cdr3_length: 15
cdr3_aa: CSVGEHLLGNTEAFF
cdr3_nt: TGCAGCGTTGGAGAACACCTACTAGGGAACACTGAAGCTTTCTTT

v_call: TRBV9
clone_size: -
d_call: -
j_call: TRBJ2-7
cdr3_length: 14
cdr3_aa: CASSVAGRDYEQYF
cdr3_nt: TGTGCCAGCAGCGTAGCCGGCAGGGACTACGAGCAGTACTTC

v_call: TRBV11-3
clone_size: -
d_call: TRBD1
j_call: TRBJ1-6
cdr3_length: 18
cdr3_aa: CASSLRQGLSSYNSPLHF
cdr3_nt: TGTGCCAGCAGCTTGCGACAGGGATTGAGCTCCTATAATTCACCCCTCCACTTT

v_call: TRBV5-4
clone_size: -
d_call: -
j_call: TRBJ2-3
cdr3_length: 13
cdr3_aa: CASRREFTDTQYF
cdr3_nt: TGTGCCAGCAGACGGGAGTTCACAGATACGCAGTATTTT

v_call: TRBV28
clone_size: -
d_call: TRBD1
j_call: TRBJ1-2
cdr3_length: 16
cdr3_aa: CASRGGPDRGLYGYTF
cdr3_nt: TGTGCCAGCAGAGGGGGCCCGGACAGGGGTCTCTATGGCTACACCTTC

v_call: TRBV2
clone_size: -
d_call: TRBD2
j_call: TRBJ2-1
cdr3_length: 15
cdr3_aa: CASTYPGLAYNEQFF
cdr3_nt: TGTGCCAGCACCTATCCGGGACTAGCCTACAATGAGCAGTTCTTC

v_call: TRBV19
clone_size: -
d_call: -
j_call: TRBJ1-5
cdr3_length: 15
cdr3_aa: CASSSPNWYNQPQHF
cdr3_nt: TGTGCCAGTAGTTCCCCTAATTGGTATAATCAGCCCCAGCATTTT

v_call: TRBV24-1
clone_size: -
d_call: TRBD2
j_call: TRBJ2-1
cdr3_length: 18
cdr3_aa: CATSDSERGIEIYNEQFF
cdr3_nt: TGTGCCACCAGTGATTCGGAGCGGGGGATTGAAATCTACAATGAGCAGTTCTTC

v_call: TRBV11-2
clone_size: -
d_call: TRBD1
j_call: TRBJ2-1
cdr3_length: 18
cdr3_aa: CASSFRQGAKSSYNEQFF
cdr3_nt: TGTGCCAGCAGCTTTAGACAGGGGGCGAAAAGCTCCTACAATGAGCAGTTCTTC

v_call: TRBV6-6
clone_size: -
d_call: -
j_call: TRBJ1-2
cdr3_length: 14
cdr3_aa: CASSYAGANYGYTF
cdr3_nt: TGTGCCAGCAGTTACGCAGGGGCTAACTATGGCTACACCTTC

v_call: TRBV20-1
clone_size: -
d_call: -
j_call: TRBJ1-2
cdr3_length: 13
cdr3_aa: CSARDPGGNGYTF
cdr3_nt: TGCAGTGCTAGAGACCCCGGGGGGAATGGCTACACCTTC

v_call: TRBV3-1
clone_size: -
d_call: -
j_call: TRBJ2-5
cdr3_length: 12
cdr3_aa: CASVSGAETQYF
cdr3_nt: TGTGCCAGCGTCTCGGGGGCGGAGACCCAGTACTTC

v_call: TRBV2
clone_size: -
d_call: -
j_call: TRBJ1-2
cdr3_length: 11
cdr3_aa: CASSVKYGYTF
cdr3_nt: TGTGCCAGCAGTGTAAAGTATGGCTACACCTTC

v_call: TRBV9
clone_size: -
d_call: -
j_call: TRBJ1-2
cdr3_length: 16
cdr3_aa: CASSVLRTEPNYGYTF
cdr3_nt: TGTGCCAGCAGCGTACTCCGGACAGAACCTAACTATGGCTACACCTTC

v_call: TRBV11-3
clone_size: -
d_call: -
j_call: TRBJ2-2
cdr3_length: 15
cdr3_aa: CASSPGSGDTGELFF
cdr3_nt: TGTGCCAGCAGCCCCGGGAGTGGGGACACCGGGGAGCTGTTTTTT

v_call: TRBV30
clone_size: -
d_call: -
j_call: TRBJ1-6
cdr3_length: 17
cdr3_aa: CAWRKGRISSYNSPLHF
cdr3_nt: TGTGCCTGGAGGAAGGGACGGATCAGCTCCTATAATTCACCCCTCCACTTT

v_call: TRBV7-2
clone_size: -
d_call: -
j_call: TRBJ1-4
cdr3_length: 13
cdr3_aa: CASSTGTLEKLFF
cdr3_nt: TGTGCCAGCAGCACAGGGACCTTGGAAAAACTGTTTTTT

v_call: TRBV14
clone_size: -
d_call: TRBD2
j_call: TRBJ2-1
cdr3_length: 16
cdr3_aa: CASSQDGGASYNEQFF
cdr3_nt: TGTGCCAGCAGCCAGGACGGGGGGGCTTCCTACAATGAGCAGTTCTTC

v_call: TRBV30
clone_size: -
d_call: -
j_call: TRBJ2-5
cdr3_length: 13
cdr3_aa: CAWGLQGGETQYF
cdr3_nt: TGTGCCTGGGGTTTACAGGGAGGAGAGACCCAGTACTTC

v_call: TRBV18
clone_size: -
d_call: -
j_call: TRBJ2-1
cdr3_length: 11
cdr3_aa: CASSPGHEQFF
cdr3_nt: TGTGCCAGCTCACCGGGGCATGAGCAGTTCTTC

v_call: TRBV30
clone_size: -
d_call: TRBD1
j_call: TRBJ1-1
cdr3_length: 13
cdr3_aa: CAWFSPGGTEAFF
cdr3_nt: TGTGCCTGGTTCTCCCCAGGGGGCACTGAAGCTTTCTTT

v_call: TRBV2
clone_size: -
d_call: -
j_call: TRBJ2-7
cdr3_length: 12
cdr3_aa: CASNTGYSSKYF
cdr3_nt: TGTGCCAGCAATACAGGGTATTCTTCGAAGTACTTC

v_call: TRBV10-3
clone_size: -
d_call: -
j_call: TRBJ1-2
cdr3_length: 14
cdr3_aa: CAIGEWGSAYGYTF
cdr3_nt: TGTGCCATCGGGGAATGGGGCTCGGCCTATGGCTACACCTTC

v_call: TRBV7-9
clone_size: -
d_call: -
j_call: TRBJ2-7
cdr3_length: 15
cdr3_aa: CASSLQGASTYEQYF
cdr3_nt: TGTGCCAGCAGCTTACAGGGTGCGTCAACCTACGAGCAGTACTTC

v_call: TRBV20-1
clone_size: -
d_call: -
j_call: TRBJ2-5
cdr3_length: 13
cdr3_aa: CSASFLVDRTQYF
cdr3_nt: TGCAGTGCTAGTTTCCTCGTGGATCGGACCCAGTACTTC

v_call: TRBV2
clone_size: -
d_call: -
j_call: TRBJ1-1
cdr3_length: 12
cdr3_aa: CASNQGITEAFF
cdr3_nt: TGTGCCAGCAATCAGGGAATCACTGAAGCTTTCTTT

v_call: TRBV29-1
clone_size: -
d_call: -
j_call: TRBJ1-1
cdr3_length: 12
cdr3_aa: CSGGSGNTEAFF
cdr3_nt: TGCAGCGGTGGCTCGGGGAACACTGAAGCTTTCTTT

v_call: TRBV15
clone_size: -
d_call: -
j_call: TRBJ1-2
cdr3_length: 13
cdr3_aa: CATSWGPGGGYTF
cdr3_nt: TGTGCCACCAGCTGGGGGCCTGGGGGTGGCTACACCTTC

v_call: TRBV11-3
clone_size: -
d_call: -
j_call: TRBJ2-1
cdr3_length: 15
cdr3_aa: CASSVRVYGYNEQFF
cdr3_nt: TGTGCCAGCAGCGTCCGGGTCTATGGCTACAATGAGCAGTTCTTC